This T cell receptor (beta chain) was obtained from a study of blood T cell repertoires in COVID-19. Looking at the study overall: Acute and convalescent COVID-19 samples came from the United States, Italy and Spain.

This clone occurred once. Using immunoSEQ multiplex PCR, the repertoire was profiled, and TCRdb retains in-frame clones only, with some absent. The profile shows some 220,000 clones, around 84% of them singletons. Per the germline V gene, CDR1 is SGDLS and CDR2 is YYNGEE. The CDR3 length is 15 residues. V was pared by 4 bases and J by 1 base, with 7 bases of the junction left unmatched. This sequence was found in a woman older than 75 with active or convalescent COVID-19. Sequencing input: peripheral blood. This rearrangement joins TRBV9 to TRBJ2-7; 8 bases are a match to TRBD2. The chain's CDR3 is CASSRMGLGSYEQYF. Written as DNA, the CDR3 is TGTGCCAGCAGCCGTATGGGACTAGGTTCCTACGAGCAGTACTTC.